Following are 3 T cell receptor beta chains from one sample sequenced in a study of blood T cell repertoires in COVID-19. The method was immunoSEQ multiplex PCR; TCRdb's version includes in-frame clones alone and lacks a portion of them. There are 52,000 or so clones in the sample; 87% occur only once, and under 4% lies in the top ten. The sample consisted of peripheral blood. The receptors were gathered from a man aged 40-49 years with COVID-19, enrolled during active disease.

This sequence joins TRBV7-8 and TRBJ2-2; D uncertain. From germline, CDR1 is SGHVS and CDR2 FQNEAQ. Trimming pared 5 bases from V and 4 bases from J, leaving 8 bases between. The CDR3 covers 13 residues. CDR3 in DNA: TGTGCCAGCAGCCCTGTCCCCACCGGGGAGCTGTTTTTT. Amino acid sequence: CASSPVPTGELFF.

This clone was recorded once. The chain's CDR3 is CASSDTTGHQPQHF. The CDR3 bases are TGTGCCAGCAGCGACACCACAGGCCATCAGCCCCAGCATTTT. The chain carries TRBV2 and TRBJ1-5; maybe TRBD1 (5 bases). Trimming stripped 6 bases from V and 5 bases from J, with 14 bases between. The CDR3 contains 14 residues. Germline V gives CDR1 SNHLY, CDR2 FYNNEI.

This chain joins TRBV7-8 and TRBJ2-5; 13 bases line up with TRBD2. CDR1 is SGHVS, CDR2 FQNEAQ, per germline. V was clipped by 4 bases and J by 6 bases; unmatched bases: 8. The CDR3 contains 16 residues. The CDR3 DNA reads TGTGCCAGCAGCTCTGGACTAGCGGGAGATTTGAAGACCCAGTACTTC. This gives the protein CASSSGLAGDLKTQYF.